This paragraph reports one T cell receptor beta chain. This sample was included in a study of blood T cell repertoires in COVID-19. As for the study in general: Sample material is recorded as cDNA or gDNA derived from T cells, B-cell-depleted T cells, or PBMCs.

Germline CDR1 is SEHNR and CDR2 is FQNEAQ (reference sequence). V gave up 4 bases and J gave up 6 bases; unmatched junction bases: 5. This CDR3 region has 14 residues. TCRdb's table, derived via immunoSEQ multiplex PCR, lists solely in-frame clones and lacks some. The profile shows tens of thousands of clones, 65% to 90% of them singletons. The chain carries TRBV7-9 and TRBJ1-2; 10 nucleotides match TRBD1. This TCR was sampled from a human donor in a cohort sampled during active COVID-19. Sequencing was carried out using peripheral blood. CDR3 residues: CASSSWTGGNGYTF. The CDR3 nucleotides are TGTGCCAGCAGCTCTTGGACAGGGGGGAATGGCTACACCTTC.